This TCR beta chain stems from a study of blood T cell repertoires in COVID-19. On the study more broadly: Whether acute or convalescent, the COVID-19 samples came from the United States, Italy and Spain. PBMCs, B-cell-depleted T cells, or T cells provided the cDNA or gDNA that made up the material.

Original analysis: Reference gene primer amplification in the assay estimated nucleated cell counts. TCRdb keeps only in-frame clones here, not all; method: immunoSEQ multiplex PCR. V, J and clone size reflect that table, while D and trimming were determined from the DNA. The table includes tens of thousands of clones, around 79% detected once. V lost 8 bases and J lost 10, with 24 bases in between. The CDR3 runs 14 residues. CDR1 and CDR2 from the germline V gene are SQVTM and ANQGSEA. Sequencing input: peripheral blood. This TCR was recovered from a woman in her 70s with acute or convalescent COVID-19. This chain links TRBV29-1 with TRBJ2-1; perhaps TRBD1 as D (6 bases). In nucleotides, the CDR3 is TGCAGCTGTACAGGGAGTACGTTGAAAGGAGAGCAGTTCTTC. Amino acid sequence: CSCTGSTLKGEQFF.